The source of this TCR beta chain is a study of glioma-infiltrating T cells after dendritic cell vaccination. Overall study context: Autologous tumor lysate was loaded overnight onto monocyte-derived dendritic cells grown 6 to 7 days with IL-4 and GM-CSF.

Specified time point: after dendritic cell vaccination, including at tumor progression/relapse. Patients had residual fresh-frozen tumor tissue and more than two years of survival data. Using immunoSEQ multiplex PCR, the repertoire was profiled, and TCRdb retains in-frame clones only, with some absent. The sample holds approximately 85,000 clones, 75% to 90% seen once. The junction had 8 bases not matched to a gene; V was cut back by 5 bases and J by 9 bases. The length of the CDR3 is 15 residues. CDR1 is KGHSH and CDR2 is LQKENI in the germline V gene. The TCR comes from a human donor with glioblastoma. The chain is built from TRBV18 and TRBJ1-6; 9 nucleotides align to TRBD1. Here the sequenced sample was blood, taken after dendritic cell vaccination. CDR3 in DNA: TGTGCCAGCTCAACGGACAGGGGAAAAAGTTCACCCCTCCACTTT. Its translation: CASSTDRGKSSPLHF.